The 27 T cell receptor beta chains below come from one sample, sequenced in a study of molecular identifiers for immune sequencing clone quantification. TCRdb reprocessed the PCR reads via MiXCR and lists one record per CDR3 protein. In the table there are roughly 86,000 distinct CDR3 sequences, under 20% of which are singletons. Sequenced material: naive CD8+ T cells from blood, with Jurkat cell RNA spiked in. The subset is: FACS-sorted CD8+CD4-CCR7+CD45RA+ naive T cells. Receptors were obtained from a human donor in good health. Some libraries in this study had Jurkat cell RNA spiked in.

This clonotype was seen ten or more times. The V and J genes are TRBV4-3 and TRBJ2-3; possibly TRBD1 or TRBD2 for D (5 bases each). CDR1 and CDR2 (germline): LGHNA, YSLEER. Trimming shortened V by 0 bases and J by 0 bases, and 10 bases separated the two germline ends. This CDR3 contains 16 residues. CDR3 region: CASSQDRGASTDTQYF. For the CDR3, the DNA is TGCGCCAGCAGCCAAGATCGGGGCGCAAGCACAGATACGCAGTATTTT.

This clonotype was counted ten times or more. This chain connects TRBV4-3 to TRBJ2-4, with D hard to call. V was cut by 0 bases and J by 0 bases, with 6 bases left in between. CDR3 length: 15 residues. The germline V gene has CDR1 LGHNA and CDR2 YSLEER. CDR3 in amino acids: CASSQDWIAKNIQYF. In DNA, the CDR3 is TGCGCCAGCAGCCAAGATTGGATAGCCAAAAACATTCAGTACTTC.

This clonotype was detected ten times or more. This sequence joins TRBV29-1 and TRBJ2-7; D unclear. This CDR3 has 10 amino acids. Germline loops: CDR1 SQVTM, CDR2 ANQGSEA. V dropped 7 bases and J dropped 7 bases, with 11 bases sitting between them. CDR3 nucleotide sequence: TGCAGCGCCAGCTCCGGGGAGCAGTACTTC. Translated: CSASSGEQYF.

On this clonotype itself: A read error is possible here, since a much larger clone lies one base away. The chain recombines TRBV19 with TRBJ1-2; D is ambiguous. The CDR3 contains 14 residues. Germline V gives CDR1 LNHDA, CDR2 SQIVND (reference sequence). Trimming removed 3 bases at V and 4 bases at J, with 12 bases between. In DNA, the CDR3 is TGTGCCAGTAGTATGTCGTGGGGATCCTATGGCTACACCTTC. Its translation is CASSMSWGSYGYTF. Complete variable domain (other parts from reference TRBV19 and TRBJ1-2): DGGITQSPKYLFRKEGQNVTLSCEQNLNHDAMYWYRQDPGQGLRLIYYSQIVNDFQKGDIAEGYSVSREKKESFPLTVTSAQKNPTAFYLCASSMSWGSYGYTFGSGTRLTVV.

In this sample, this clonotype turned up a few times. A much larger clone lies a single base off, so this may be a read error. CDR3 sequence reads: CAWSELGLAYEQYF. CDR3 coding DNA: TGTGCCTGGAGTGAACTAGGACTCGCCTACGAGCAGTACTTC. This chain links TRBV30 with TRBJ2-7; D possibly corresponds to TRBD2 (5 bases). Trimming took off 1 base at V and 2 bases at J, with 12 bases between the two ends. Germline V gene sequence: CDR1 GTSNPN, CDR2 SVGIG (reference sequence). The CDR3 has 14 amino acids.

Comment on this clonotype: A read error may explain this, as a much larger clone is one base away. The rearrangement joins TRBV5-1 to TRBJ2-3; 8 nucleotides match TRBD2. Trimming removed 4 bases from V and 2 bases from J; junction bases left unmatched: 12. Germline assignment: CDR1 SGHRS and CDR2 YFSETQ. This CDR3 is built from 17 residues. The CDR3 DNA reads as TGCGCCAGCAGCCCTCCCCCGGCGGGAGGCCCCACAGATACGCAGTATTTT. As protein: CASSPPPAGGPTDTQYF.

This clonotype was seen many times. This chain links TRBV29-1 with TRBJ2-2; 9 nucleotides line up with TRBD1. Germline CDR1 reads SQVTM; CDR2 reads ANQGSEA. The CDR3 is made up of 17 amino acids. V was clipped by 5 bases and J by 6 bases; unmatched bases: 16. CDR3 protein: CSVLQGPGQGSAGELFF. In DNA, the CDR3 is TGCAGCGTTCTCCAGGGACCGGGACAGGGTTCGGCCGGGGAGCTGTTTTTT.

At least ten counts were recorded for this clonotype. The CDR3 spells CASSQDRGLAGTDTQYF. The DNA for the CDR3 is TGTGCCAGCAGCCAAGATCGAGGACTAGCGGGGACAGATACGCAGTATTTT. The V gene is TRBV3-1, the J gene TRBJ2-3, with 12 bases fitting TRBD2. Germline V gene sequence: CDR1 LGHDT, CDR2 YNNKEL (reference sequence). The CDR3 is made up of 17 amino acids. V dropped 0 bases and J dropped 3; count of bases not matched to a gene: 4.

In this sample, this clonotype turned up many times. The chain joins TRBV18 to TRBJ2-6, with D possibly TRBD2 on 5 matching bases. This CDR3 region has 16 residues. The V end was cut by 0 bases, the J end by 1 base, with 7 bases between. From germline, CDR1 is KGHSH and CDR2 LQKENI. The CDR3 nucleotides are TGTGCCAGCTCACCACCGAGGGCTTCTGGGGCCAACGTCCTGACTTTC. Protein sequence: CASSPPRASGANVLTF.

Ten or more counts support this clonotype. The rearrangement links TRBV5-1 to TRBJ2-1; the match to TRBD2 covers 7 bases. The CDR3 is made up of 13 amino acids. Trimming cost V 4 bases and J 5 bases; bases outside gene matches: 3. The germline V gene encodes CDR1 SGHRS and CDR2 YFSETQ. The CDR3 nucleotides are TGCGCCAGCAGCGGCGGGGGAAACAATGAGCAGTTCTTC. Amino acids: CASSGGGNNEQFF.

Ten or more counts support this clonotype. The chain has TRBV4-1 and TRBJ2-1; 7 bases are a match to TRBD2. The germline gives CDR1 MGHRA, CDR2 YSYEKL. This CDR3 is 17 amino acids long. Trimming removed 0 bases from V and 7 bases from J; junction bases left unmatched: 12. The CDR3 coding sequence is TGCGCCAGCAGCCAAGAGGTTAGGGAACTAGCGATAAATGAGCAGTTCTTC. As protein: CASSQEVRELAINEQFF.

This clonotype has at least ten counts. The gene calls are TRBV27 and TRBJ2-7, with D perhaps given as TRBD1 or TRBD2 (5 bases each). Trimming took 6 bases from V and 9 from J, leaving 18 bases between them. The CDR3 totals 13 residues. Germline V gene lookup returns CDR1 MNHEY and CDR2 SMNVEV (reference sequence). The CDR3 bases are TGTGCCAGCAGCTCGGGGACCAGCCGAGTGCAGTACTTC. Protein product: CASSSGTSRVQYF.

Many counts were recorded for this clonotype. The chain is built from TRBV28 and TRBJ2-7; D could derive from TRBD1 or TRBD2 (6 bases each). There are 14 residues in the CDR3. Trimming left V 3 bases short and J 1 base short, with 10 bases between. The germline gives CDR1 MDHEN, CDR2 SYDVKM. The CDR3, as DNA: TGTGCCAGCAGTTTCCGGGGGCTATCCTACGAGCAGTACTTC. Its protein is CASSFRGLSYEQYF.

With regard to this clonotype: Being one base from a much bigger clone, this may be a read error. This chain joins TRBV27 and TRBJ2-3; weak D call: TRBD2 (5 bases). There are 15 residues in the CDR3. Germline loops: CDR1 MNHEY, CDR2 SMNVEV (reference sequence). CDR3 nucleotides: TGTGCCAGCGGTTTTTGGGATACGGGAACAGATACGCAGTATTTT. Protein: CASGFWDTGTDTQYF.

This clonotype came up many times. This CDR3 is CASSQAGLAVTLGNEQFF. The CDR3 DNA reads as TGCGCCAGCAGCCAGGCCGGACTAGCGGTTACTTTAGGGAATGAGCAGTTCTTC. V usage is TRBV4-3 and J usage is TRBJ2-1; 10 bases agree with TRBD2. Per germline, CDR1 LGHNA and CDR2 YSLEER. This CDR3 spans 18 amino acids. The V gene end was trimmed by 3 bases and the J gene end by 7 bases; junction bases not matched to a gene: 15.

Written as DNA, the CDR3 is TGTGCCAGCAGTGAATGGACGGATTACCCTAACTATGGCTACACCTTC. Translation gives CASSEWTDYPNYGYTF. The chain recombines TRBV6-1 with TRBJ1-2; D remains unclear. There are 16 residues in the CDR3. CDR1 and CDR2 (germline): MNHNS, SASEGT. Trimming shortened V by 2 bases and J by 0 bases, and 13 bases separated the two germline ends.

This clonotype was counted many times. The chain has TRBV7-9 and TRBJ2-5; the match to TRBD1 covers 8 bases. Per germline, CDR1 SEHNR and CDR2 FQNEAQ (reference sequence). The ends lost 4 bases at V and 10 bases at J; junction bases unmatched: 2. This CDR3 spans 11 amino acids. DNA of the CDR3: TGTGCCAGCAGCTCTACAGGGGGCCAGTACTTC. Translating it yields CASSSTGGQYF.

The chain recombines TRBV7-9 with TRBJ1-1, with a tentative D call TRBD1 (5 bases). The CDR3 is 11 residues long. The germline V and J ends were trimmed by 5 bases and 8 bases, with 9 bases remaining between them. CDR1 is SEHNR and CDR2 is FQNEAQ in the germline V gene (reference sequence). The CDR3 nucleotides read TGTGCCAGCAGCATCGACAGAGAAGCTTTCTTT. Protein: CASSIDREAFF.

This clonotype showed up many times. The CDR3 DNA is TGTGCCATCAGCCCAAGCGGGTTCGCCTACGAGCAGTACTTC. Amino acid sequence: CAISPSGFAYEQYF. V gene TRBV10-3 combines with J gene TRBJ2-7, with a weak D call TRBD2 (6 bases). CDR1 and CDR2 from the germline V gene are ENHRY and SYGVKD. The CDR3 loop spans 14 amino acids. Trimming cost V 6 bases and J 2 bases, with 14 bases left between them.

This clonotype was found many times. An end of the junction does not agree with germline; a read error may underlie this. The genes are TRBV4-1 and TRBJ2-7; D is unclear. Looked up from germline, CDR1 is MGHRA and CDR2 is YSYEKL. The CDR3 runs 13 residues. The CDR3 nucleotides are TGCGCCAGCAGCCAAGACCCCGGCGCTAGACCCGTCTTC. Protein sequence: CASSQDPGARPVF.

At least ten counts were recorded for this clonotype. J is TRBJ2-3 and V is TRBV4-3; D remains unclear. CDR1 and CDR2 (germline): LGHNA, YSLEER. CDR3 length: 15 residues. Between the trimmed V and J ends, which lost 3 bases and 0 bases, there was a span of 10 bases. The CDR3 DNA reads as TGCGCCAGCAGCCATTTCTTCTCTAGCACAGATACGCAGTATTTT. This gives the protein CASSHFFSSTDTQYF.

Many counts were recorded for this clonotype. J is TRBJ2-2 and V is TRBV7-9; D might be TRBD2 (5 bases). Trimming took 6 bases from V and 3 from J, leaving 14 bases between them. Germline-derived CDR1 and CDR2 are SEHNR and FQNEAQ (reference sequence). This CDR3 comprises 15 residues. CDR3 region: CASRVLAEDTGELFF. CDR3 DNA sequence: TGTGCCAGCAGGGTTCTCGCGGAGGACACCGGGGAGCTGTTTTTT.

This clonotype has ten or more counts. The V gene is TRBV29-1, the J gene TRBJ2-3, with D maybe TRBD1 (6 bases). Germline CDR1 SQVTM, CDR2 ANQGSEA. V lost 3 bases to trimming and J lost 0 bases, with 19 bases between them. CDR3 length: 17 residues. The CDR3 sequence is CSVDGTLKFSSTDTQYF. DNA for the CDR3: TGCAGCGTTGACGGGACACTTAAGTTCTCTAGCACAGATACGCAGTATTTT.

This clonotype was seen at least ten times. The chain combines TRBV3-1 with TRBJ2-3; 9 bases agree with TRBD2. The V gene end was trimmed by 6 bases and the J gene end by 2 bases; junction bases not matched to a gene: 15. The CDR3 is made up of 18 amino acids. CDR1 and CDR2 (germline): LGHDT, YNNKEL (reference sequence). The CDR3, as DNA: TGTGCCAGCAGTCCGGGCAGGAGCGGGGGGTCTCTCACAGATACGCAGTATTTT. Translation gives CASSPGRSGGSLTDTQYF.

At least ten counts were recorded for this clonotype. The chain uses TRBV18 and TRBJ2-7; no clear D. With 0 bases removed from V and 2 bases from J, the gap between germline ends came to 8 bases. Per germline, CDR1 KGHSH and CDR2 LQKENI. The CDR3 sequence is 14 residues long. DNA of the CDR3: TGTGCCAGCTCACCACCCGGGTCAGCCTACGAGCAGTACTTC. Translated: CASSPPGSAYEQYF.

Remarks on this clonotype: A much larger clone differs by one base, so this may be a read error. In this CDR3 the conserved last residue, phenylalanine or tryptophan, is missing, so a read error is likely. This sequence joins TRBV29-1 and TRBJ2-7; D might be TRBD2 (5 bases). V lost 3 bases and J lost 0, with 9 bases in between. This CDR3 is built from 13 residues. Germline V gene sequence: CDR1 SQVTM, CDR2 ANQGSEA. The CDR3 DNA follows: TGCAGCGTTGACGATGGGAGCTCCTACGAGCAGTACTCC. Protein product: CSVDDGSSYEQYS.

This clonotype was counted between two and nine times. This sequence joins TRBV19 and TRBJ2-2; tentatively, D is TRBD1 (6 bases). Trimming removed 3 bases at V and 1 base at J, with 9 bases between. There are 15 residues in the CDR3. Germline CDR1 is LNHDA and CDR2 is SQIVND (reference sequence). In DNA, the CDR3 is TGTGCCAGTAGTATTGGGACAATGAACACCGGGGAGCTGTTTTTT. Amino acid sequence: CASSIGTMNTGELFF.